Described below is a single TCR beta chain sequence and its context. Its antigen is undetermined. Germline assignment: CDR1 MNHNS and CDR2 SASEGT. The CDR3 is made up of 12 amino acids. Trimming took 5 bases from V and 6 from J, leaving 10 bases between them. This specimen belongs to a study of T cells in Graves' hyperthyroidism and ophthalmopathy. General study results and limits: Clonotypes that were expanded in thyroid above 0.001 mostly appeared in blood too.

RNA transcripts were the template for amplifying TCR beta CDR3 regions. Initially, a first-round RT-PCR of the TCR CDR3 employed the HTBI primer set. MiXCR, run by TCRdb on the multiplex PCR reads, gives a single entry per CDR3 protein. The data contain over 300,000 distinct CDR3 sequences, 14% of them singletons. Disease duration under 2 months; hyperthyroidism patients were aged 18 to 65. Every diagnosis used clinical symptoms, serum thyroxine and TRAb, thyroid ultrasound and orbital computed tomography. Over 9 ml of fresh peripheral blood supplied the PBMCs. This sequence joins TRBV6-1 and TRBJ1-2; tentatively, D is TRBD1 (6 bases). The source material was blood. The receptor comes from a woman aged 60-70 years with Graves' hyperthyroidism. CDR3 residues: CASSRNRDGYTF. The CDR3 DNA reads TGTGCCAGCAGTAGAAACAGGGATGGCTACACCTTC.